The entry below gives a single T cell receptor (beta chain) sequence along with its context. This clone was counted ten times or more. This receptor's antigen is unknown. The read terminates 3 residues ahead of where the CDR3 ends, so the germline J gene completes it. The junction shows trimming of 2 bases on V and 2 bases on J, plus 7 bases between the germline ends. Including the terminal cysteine and phenylalanine, the CDR3 comprises 13 residues. Sequencing covers 30 bases of the CDR3, shown here with the frame starting at base 1. CDR1 and CDR2 are drawn from the germline V gene: SGHRS, YFSETQ. These data come from a study of T cell clonality in common variable immunodeficiency (dated by TCRdb to about 2015). Study-level results and caveats: Healthy controls shared more TCRbeta clones with each other than CVID subjects shared among themselves (p < 0.0001). Even though DNA input was equal, the average per sample came to about 81,820 unique sequences for controls compared with some 29,000 for CVID samples. Increased TCRbeta clonality was found in CVID subjects compared with healthy controls (t-test p = 0.018), with the increase being most characteristic of about a third of subjects. It was noted by the authors that sequencing of the repertoires of T cell subpopulations would be needed to clarify the cause of the increased clonality in CVID. CVID TCRbeta sequences reportedly showed fewer deletions and N-nucleotide insertions and lacked highly modified clones with 13 or more V deletions. Correlations of repertoire features with clinical complications were constrained by heterogeneity among patients within the CVID cohort.

For sequencing, equivalent amounts of genomic DNA were input from CVID and control samples. For every sample, a 60 bp segment covering the rearranged TCRbeta CDR3 region was amplified and then sequenced. The immunoSEQ assay, a bias-corrected multiplex PCR combined with high-throughput sequencing, was used to amplify TCRbeta. The paper's data handling went like this. Every unique nucleotide sequence counted as a clone and was annotated with V, D and J genes, copy number and frequency. Sequences were labeled productive if in frame, and non-productive if out of frame or containing stop codons. As previously described, clonality was computed from Shannon's entropy. The predicted amino acid sequences of productive clones were used to derive mean CDR3 Kyte-Doolittle hydropathy. The R hclust function was used to hierarchically cluster scaled V gene usage with Manhattan distance and complete linkage. Clone sharing by CDR3 amino acid sequence was assessed by resampling 12 repertoires per group over 100 rounds. The repertoires were searched for around 65 published EBV-specific and a few hundred published CMV-specific TCRbeta sequences. Analysis left out two CVID samples that produced under 10,000 sequences, so fewer than 50 CVID repertoires remained. In its TCRdb copy, this immuneACCESS table keeps in-frame sequences only and misses some clones. Where compared with another copy, unresolved V genes explain less than half of these, and the others have no known cause. V, J and clone size reflect that table, while D and trimming were determined from the DNA. In this sample the table shows tens of thousands of clones, and no singletons are among them. The ten largest clonotypes hold 8.5% to 12% of the sample.

Predominantly Caucasian heritage was noted among both the CVID patients and the healthy controls. Heparinized peripheral whole blood samples of 5 to 8 ml were collected from each donor. Genomic DNA from adults with common variable immune deficiency (CVID) and from healthy adult controls was used for sequencing of TCRbeta CDR3 repertoires. The control group was made up of approximately 22 healthy adult volunteers (about 10 male and around twelve female) whose ages ranged from about 20 to 70 years, with a mean age of roughly 33. Diluted blood was density-centrifuged over Hypaque 1077 or Ficoll-Paque to isolate peripheral blood mononuclear cells. Genomic DNA was obtained from unsorted mononuclear cells using either Qiagen column purification or a centrifugation-based method.

The sequence came from a person aged 18 to 75 in good health. The source material was peripheral blood mononuclear cells. In this chain, TRBV5-1 is recombined with TRBJ1-2, with the D gene call left open. This receptor carries the CDR3 CASSLNRNYGYTF. Incomplete CDR3 DNA: TGCGCCAGCAGCTTAAATCGGAACTATGGC.